The present entry profiles one TCR beta chain with its context. Its antigen is unknown. Staff drew around 10 milliliters of peripheral blood from each donor. This sample stems from a study of blood T cells in healthy people across ages. Study observations and caveats: Age showed a roughly linear inverse relationship with TCR beta diversity per million T cells. CMV status of donors was unknown, possibly confounding expanded clonotype changes.

This CDR3 has 14 amino acids. Germline CDR1 is ENHRY and CDR2 is SYGVKD. Trimming pared 2 bases from V and 2 bases from J, leaving 9 bases between. A second roughly 6 to 11 cycle PCR used barcoded and J-beta primers. TCRdb processed the 5' RACE reads anew with MiXCR; each CDR3 protein has one entry. Here the sample spans 700,000 to 950,000 distinct CDR3 sequences, 55% to 70% being singletons. The receptor's source is a man in his thirties or forties in good health. The sequenced sample consisted of blood. V gene TRBV10-3 combines with J gene TRBJ1-2, with D possibly TRBD1 on 6 matching bases. The CDR3 here is CAISETRGNYGYTF. Written as DNA, the CDR3 is TGTGCCATCAGTGAGACAAGGGGGAACTATGGCTACACCTTC.